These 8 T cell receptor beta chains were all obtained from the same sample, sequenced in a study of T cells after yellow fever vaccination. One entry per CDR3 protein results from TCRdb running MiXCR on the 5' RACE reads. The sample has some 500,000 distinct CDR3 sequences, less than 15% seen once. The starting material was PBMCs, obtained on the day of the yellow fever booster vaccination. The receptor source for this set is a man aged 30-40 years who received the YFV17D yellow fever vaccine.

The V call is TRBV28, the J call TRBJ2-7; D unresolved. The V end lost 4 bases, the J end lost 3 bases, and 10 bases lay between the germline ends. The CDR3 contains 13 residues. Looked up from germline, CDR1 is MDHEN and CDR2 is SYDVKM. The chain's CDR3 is CASSYGPNYEQYF. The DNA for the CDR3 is TGTGCCAGCAGTTACGGGCCAAACTACGAGCAGTACTTC.

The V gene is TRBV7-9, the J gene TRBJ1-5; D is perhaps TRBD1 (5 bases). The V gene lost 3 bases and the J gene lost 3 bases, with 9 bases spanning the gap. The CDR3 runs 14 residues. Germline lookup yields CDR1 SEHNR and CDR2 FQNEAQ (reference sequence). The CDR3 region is CASSLDNNNQPQHF. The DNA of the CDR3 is TGTGCCAGCAGCTTGGACAACAACAATCAGCCCCAGCATTTT.

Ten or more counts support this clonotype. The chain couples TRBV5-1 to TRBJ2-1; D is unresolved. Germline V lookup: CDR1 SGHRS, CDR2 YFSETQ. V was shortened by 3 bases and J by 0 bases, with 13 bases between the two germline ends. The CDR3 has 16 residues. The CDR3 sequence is CASSSLPRSSYNEQFF. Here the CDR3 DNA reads TGCGCCAGCAGCTCCCTCCCTAGGAGCTCCTACAATGAGCAGTTCTTC.

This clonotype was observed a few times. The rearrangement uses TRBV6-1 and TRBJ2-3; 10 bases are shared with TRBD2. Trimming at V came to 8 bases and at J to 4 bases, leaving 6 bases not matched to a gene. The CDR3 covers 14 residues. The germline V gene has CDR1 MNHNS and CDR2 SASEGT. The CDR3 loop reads CASGAGLASDTQYF. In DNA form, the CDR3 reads TGTGCCAGCGGGGCGGGACTAGCGTCAGATACGCAGTATTTT.

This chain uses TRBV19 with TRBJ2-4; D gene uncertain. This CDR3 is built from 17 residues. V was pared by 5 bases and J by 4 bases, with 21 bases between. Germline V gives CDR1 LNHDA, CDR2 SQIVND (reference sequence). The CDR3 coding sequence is TGTGCCAGTAGTTTCCCGATAGGGCTACGCCAGAAAAACATTCAGTACTTC. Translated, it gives CASSFPIGLRQKNIQYF.

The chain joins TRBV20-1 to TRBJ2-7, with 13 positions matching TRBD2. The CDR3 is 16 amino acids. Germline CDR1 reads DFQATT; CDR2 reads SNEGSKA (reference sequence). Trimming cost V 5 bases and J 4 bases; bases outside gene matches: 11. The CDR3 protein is CSAGPSRLAGGYEQYF. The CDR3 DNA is TGCAGTGCTGGCCCCTCTAGACTAGCGGGAGGTTACGAGCAGTACTTC.

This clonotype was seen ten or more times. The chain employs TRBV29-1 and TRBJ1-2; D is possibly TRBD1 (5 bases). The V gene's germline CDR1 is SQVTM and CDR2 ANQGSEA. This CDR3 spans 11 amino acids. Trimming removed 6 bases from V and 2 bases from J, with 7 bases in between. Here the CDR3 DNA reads TGCAGCGTAGACAGCAACTATGGCTACACCTTC. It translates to CSVDSNYGYTF.

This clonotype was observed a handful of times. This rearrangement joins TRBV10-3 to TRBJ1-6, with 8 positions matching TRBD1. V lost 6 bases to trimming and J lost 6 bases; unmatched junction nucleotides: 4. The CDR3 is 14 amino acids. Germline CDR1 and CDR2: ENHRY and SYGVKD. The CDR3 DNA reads TGTGCCATCAGGGCGGGACAGGCTAATTCACCCCTCCACTTT. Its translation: CAIRAGQANSPLHF.